This TCR beta chain was identified during a study of blood T cells in healthy people across ages. PCR was performed a second time for about 7 to 12 cycles using a sample-barcoded 5' primer and a J-beta primer mix. TCRdb processed the 5' RACE reads anew with MiXCR; each CDR3 protein has one entry. The sample yields about 290,000 distinct CDR3 sequences, roughly 26% seen once. The CDR3 extends over 14 amino acids. Trimming removed 6 bases from V and 0 bases from J, with 9 bases in between. Per germline, CDR1 SGHTA and CDR2 FQGNSA. Sequencing was performed on blood. This sequence originates from a woman in her 70s in good health. The rearrangement joins TRBV7-2 to TRBJ2-4; D is unresolved. The CDR3 region has the DNA TGTGCCAGCAGTCACGGTGGAGCCAAAAACATTCAGTACTTC. Translation gives CASSHGGAKNIQYF.